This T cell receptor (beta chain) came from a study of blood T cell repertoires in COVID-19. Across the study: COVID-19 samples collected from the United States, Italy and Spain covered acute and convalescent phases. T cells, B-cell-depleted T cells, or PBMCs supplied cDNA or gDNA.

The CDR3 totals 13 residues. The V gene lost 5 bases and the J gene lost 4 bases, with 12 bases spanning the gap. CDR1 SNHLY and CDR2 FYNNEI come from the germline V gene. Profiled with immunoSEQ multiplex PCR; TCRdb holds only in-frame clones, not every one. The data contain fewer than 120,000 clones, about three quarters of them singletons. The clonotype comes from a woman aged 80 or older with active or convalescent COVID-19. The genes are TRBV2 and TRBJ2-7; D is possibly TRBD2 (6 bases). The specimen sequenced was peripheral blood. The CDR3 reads CASSRLGDYEQYF. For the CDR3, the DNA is TGTGCCAGCAGTCGACTAGGGGATTACGAGCAGTACTTC.